Each of the 14 T cell receptor beta chains below was sequenced from the same sample in a study of blood T cell repertoires in COVID-19. Libraries were prepared by immunoSEQ multiplex PCR; TCRdb keeps only in-frame clonotypes and omits some of them. The data show some 100,000 clones, 87% seen once. Sequencing was carried out using peripheral blood. Receptor source: a human donor in a cohort sampled during active COVID-19.

This chain connects TRBV18 to TRBJ1-3, with no clear D. This CDR3 is built from 13 residues. Trimming removed 4 bases from V and 4 bases from J, with 8 bases in between. Germline V CDR1 and CDR2: KGHSH, LQKENI. The CDR3 DNA is TGTGCCAGCTCACGGGCCTCAGGAAACACCATATATTTT. Amino acid sequence: CASSRASGNTIYF. Complete variable domain (other parts from reference TRBV18 and TRBJ1-3): NAGVMQNPRHLVRRRGQEARLRCSPMKGHSHVYWYRQLPEEGLKFMVYLQKENIIDESGMPKERFSAEFPKEGPSILRIQQVVRGDSAAYFCASSRASGNTIYFGEGSWLTVV.

The rearrangement uses TRBV6-1 and TRBJ1-5; no definite D call. This CDR3 is 17 amino acids long. Germline V gene sequence: CDR1 MNHNS, CDR2 SASEGT. V shed 0 bases and J shed 4 bases, with 16 bases lying between them. CDR3 region: CASSEAIGDRPNQPQHF. CDR3 nucleotides: TGTGCCAGCAGTGAAGCGATAGGAGATCGCCCTAATCAGCCCCAGCATTTT.

The V gene is TRBV19, the J gene TRBJ2-7; TRBD2 agrees at 7 bases. The V gene end was trimmed by 1 base and the J gene end by 3 bases; junction bases not matched to a gene: 0. CDR1 and CDR2 from the germline V gene are LNHDA and SQIVND (reference sequence). The CDR3 is 13 residues long. CDR3: CASSIGDYYEQYF. In DNA form, the CDR3 reads TGTGCCAGTAGTATAGGGGACTACTACGAGCAGTACTTC.

The genes are TRBV7-3 and TRBJ2-7; 12 nucleotides match TRBD2. The germline CDR1 and CDR2 sequences are SGHTA and FQGTGA. CDR3 size: 14 residues. Trimming took 5 bases from V and 6 from J; bases not matched to a gene: 5. This chain's CDR3 is CASSRLAGGLEQYF. The CDR3 DNA sequence: TGTGCCAGCAGCCGCCTAGCGGGGGGGCTCGAGCAGTACTTC.

This clone was counted only a few times. J is TRBJ1-6 and V is TRBV7-3; a weak D match, TRBD1 (5 bases). The CDR3 consists of 13 residues. Per the germline V gene, CDR1 is SGHTA and CDR2 is FQGTGA. V dropped 3 bases and J dropped 10 bases, with 10 bases sitting between them. The CDR3 here is CASSFDRISPLHF. In nucleotides, the CDR3 is TGTGCCAGCAGCTTCGACAGAATCTCACCCCTCCACTTT.

The J gene is TRBJ1-1, the V gene TRBV3-1 (or the pseudogene TRBV3-2); maybe TRBD1 (5 bases). CDR3 length: 15 residues. The V gene's germline CDR1 is LGHDT and CDR2 YNNKEL (reference sequence). The V and J ends lost 4 bases and 5 bases respectively, with 17 bases between them. The CDR3 loop reads CASSPTGAVKTEAFF. The CDR3 DNA reads as TGTGCCAGCAGCCCCACTGGGGCGGTCAAGACTGAAGCTTTCTTT.

The rearrangement joins TRBV12-5 to TRBJ1-5; 8 nucleotides match TRBD1. After removal of 6 bases from V and 5 bases from J, the junction contained 6 bases not matched to a gene. Looked up from germline, CDR1 is LGHNT and CDR2 is FRNRAP. This CDR3 comprises 14 residues. The CDR3 loop reads CASGTSGGDQPQHF. The CDR3 region has the DNA TGTGCTAGTGGAACTTCAGGGGGCGATCAGCCCCAGCATTTT.

This rearrangement joins TRBV4-1 to TRBJ1-6; a possible D gene is TRBD1 (6 bases). Trimming pared 1 base from V and 3 bases from J, leaving 13 bases between. CDR1 is MGHRA and CDR2 is YSYEKL in the germline V gene. CDR3 size: 17 residues. The CDR3 DNA reads as TGCGCCAGCAGCCAAGTGCACAGGGAAGGCTATAATTCACCCCTCCACTTT. Residues: CASSQVHREGYNSPLHF.

The rearrangement uses TRBV3-1 (or the pseudogene TRBV3-2) and TRBJ2-4; 7 positions match TRBD1. The CDR3 spans 17 residues. Germline CDR1 reads LGHDT; CDR2 reads YNNKEL (reference sequence). V was clipped by 4 bases and J by 1 base; unmatched bases: 10. The DNA for the CDR3 is TGTGCCAGCAGCCCCCCACCGACAGGGATCGCCAAAAACATTCAGTACTTC. This gives the protein CASSPPPTGIAKNIQYF.

The chain recombines TRBV6-1 with TRBJ2-1; TRBD1 aligns across 7 bases. With V trimmed by 3 bases and J by 7 bases, 15 bases remained unmatched. CDR1 is MNHNS and CDR2 is SASEGT in the germline V gene. The CDR3 consists of 17 residues. The CDR3 reads CASSEGRSAGQANEQFF. In DNA form, the CDR3 reads TGTGCCAGCAGTGAGGGACGGTCCGCCGGACAGGCGAATGAGCAGTTCTTC.

This clone appeared a few times. The rearrangement joins TRBV6-5 to TRBJ2-7, with a tentative D call TRBD2 (5 bases). In germline, CDR1 is MNHEY, CDR2 SVGAGI. V lost 7 bases to trimming and J lost 3 bases, with 7 bases between them. CDR3 length: 11 residues. The CDR3 sequence is CASTRGYEQYF. For the CDR3, the DNA is TGTGCCAGCACCCGGGGCTACGAGCAGTACTTC.

The chain carries TRBV15 and TRBJ2-5; possible D gene TRBD2, 6 bases. The CDR3 covers 15 residues. CDR1 and CDR2 (germline): LNHNV, YYDKDF (reference sequence). Trimming removed 1 base at V and 5 bases at J, with 14 bases between. The CDR3 protein is CATSRATRKVETQYF. The CDR3 DNA reads as TGTGCCACCAGCAGAGCGACTAGGAAAGTGGAGACCCAGTACTTC.

The rearrangement uses TRBV6-6 and TRBJ2-7, with TRBD1 matching 11 bases. Germline-derived CDR1 and CDR2 are MNHNY and SVGAGI (reference sequence). With V trimmed by 0 bases and J by 4 bases, 2 bases remained unmatched. There are 15 residues in the CDR3. CDR3 protein: CASSYSGQGGYEQYF. The CDR3 DNA reads TGTGCCAGCAGTTACTCGGGACAGGGGGGTTACGAGCAGTACTTC.

In the case of this clone: One end of the junction varies from germline; a read error may be responsible. This chain connects TRBV7-2 to TRBJ1-1, with D hard to call. The CDR3 is 14 amino acids. Looked up from germline, CDR1 is SGHTA and CDR2 is FQGNSA. As DNA, the CDR3 is TGTGCCAGCAGTTTAGCTGGAGGGAACACTGAAGCTTTCTTT. Residues: CASSLAGGNTEAFF.